Listed below are T cell receptor beta chains from one sample, sequenced in a study of cytomegalovirus exposure and HLA in healthy donors. Assay: immunoSEQ multiplex PCR; the TCRdb copy retains only in-frame clones and omits some. The data show some 150,000 clones, about 73% seen once. Sequences were obtained from PBMCs. These receptors were taken from a man aged 35 to 55 in good health and CMV-seropositive. The CDR3 runs from the conserved cysteine through the conserved F or W. D genes are given only for firm matches. Some rows have no size entry. The others give once, few or many, or a class for an expanded clone.

j_gene | v_gene | d_gene | abundance | CDR3aa
TRBJ1-6 | TRBV6-5 | NA | NA | CASSIFDSLDSPLHF
TRBJ1-2 | TRBV28 | TRBD1 | NA | CASSTTMGQGDHGYTF
TRBJ2-7 | TRBV7-2 | TRBD1 | NA | CASSLGHAGTAYEQYF
TRBJ2-1 | TRBV6-6 | NA | NA | CASTQQKRVIYNEQFF
TRBJ2-3 | TRBV4-3 | NA | NA | CASSQDRMGTDTQYF
TRBJ2-5 | TRBV10-2 | NA | few | CASTPAGLEKTQYF
TRBJ1-1 | TRBV28 | TRBD1 | NA | CASTPFGTAGNTEAFF
TRBJ1-5 | TRBV2 | NA | NA | CASRGGYNQPQHF
TRBJ1-2 | TRBV30 | NA | few | CAWSATVNTNYGYTF
TRBJ2-2 | TRBV28 | NA | NA | CASSATRNTGELFF
TRBJ2-3 | TRBV15 | TRBD2 | NA | CATSRDPSGRTDTQYF
TRBJ2-5 | TRBV30 | TRBD1 | NA | CAWSDLVQGLPQYF
TRBJ1-4 | TRBV19 | TRBD1 | NA | CASSAGQVATNEKLFF
TRBJ2-3 | TRBV13 | TRBD2 | NA | CASSLAPRLARTDTQYF
TRBJ2-5 | TRBV6-1 | TRBD2 | few | CASSEFSSGRETQYF
TRBJ2-1 | TRBV6-5 | TRBD2 | few | CASSHTPSGEQFF
TRBJ1-4 | TRBV9 | NA | NA | CASSPQMSEKLFF
TRBJ2-1 | TRBV11-3 | NA | NA | CASSLGPSLSSYNEQFF
TRBJ2-7 | TRBV27 | NA | NA | CASSLLLEGYEQYF
NA | TRBV18 | NA | few | CASSPVVAQPGASSYEQYF
TRBJ2-1 | TRBV4-1 | TRBD1 | once | CASSTGTGVYNEQFF
TRBJ2-7 | TRBV4-2 | TRBD1 | NA | CASSRQQGGEQYF
TRBJ2-5 | TRBV5-1 | TRBD1 | NA | CASSPDREFETQYF
TRBJ1-2 | TRBV19 | NA | NA | CASSIEGAHSGYTF
TRBJ2-1 | TRBV7-9 | TRBD1 | NA | CASRPDRSSYNEQFF
TRBJ2-3 | TRBV7-9 | TRBD2 | NA | CASSLAGTSQYF
TRBJ2-7 | TRBV5-1 | TRBD1 | NA | CASSLDGTGDDEQYF
TRBJ2-1 | TRBV5-1 | TRBD1 | NA | CASSPTGGRDEQFF
TRBJ2-1 | TRBV5-1 | TRBD2 | NA | CASSLLTSGSSDNEQFF
TRBJ2-7 | TRBV7-7 | NA | NA | CASSLGRGSYEQYF
TRBJ1-1 | TRBV5-1 | NA | NA | CASSLWGVNTEAFF
TRBJ1-2 | TRBV6-1 | NA | NA | CATTGRTNYGYTF
TRBJ2-7 | TRBV4-2 | TRBD2 | NA | CASSQDRGLAETYEQYF
TRBJ1-1 | TRBV11-3 | TRBD1 | NA | CASSPEGANTEAFF
TRBJ1-2 | TRBV7-6 | TRBD1 | NA | CASSPGTGAGGYTF
TRBJ2-5 | TRBV7-3 | NA | few | CASSLGYQETQYF
TRBJ1-2 | TRBV29-1 | TRBD1 | NA | CSVARDRESGYTF
TRBJ1-5 | TRBV29-1 | TRBD1 | NA | CSVGQGSNQPQHF
TRBJ2-4 | TRBV7-9 | NA | NA | CASSPSKNIQYF